Following are 29 T cell receptor beta chains from one sample sequenced in a study of graft-versus-host responses after intestinal transplantation (dated by TCRdb to the early 2020s). These receptors' targets are unknown. The meaning of the sample's time point label: cells obtained before transplantation from donor or recipient. Library creation used the immunoSEQ multiplex PCR assay. Entries here come from immuneACCESS through TCRdb and include only in-frame sequences with V and J called. Some clones fail to appear in such tables; in the studies checked, an unresolved V gene covers under half of the shortfall, and the cause of the remainder is unknown. The sample table records about 100,000 clones; roughly 90% of these occur just once. Around 0.98% of the sample goes to the ten largest clones. The material was unstimulated CD4+ T cells sorted from spleen or lymph node cells, obtained before transplant. Receptor source: a human donor who was the organ donor for an intestinal transplant.

J is TRBJ2-2 and V is TRBV6-1; D unclear. The length of the CDR3 is 14 residues. The germline V gene has CDR1 MNHNS and CDR2 SASEGT. Trimming left V 6 bases short and J 4 bases short, with 12 bases between. The CDR3 nucleotides are TGTGCCAGCAGGAGTTTCTTTTCCACCGGGGAGCTGTTTTTT. This translates into CASRSFFSTGELFF.

V gene TRBV7-9 combines with J gene TRBJ1-4; D is unclear. Germline V gene sequence: CDR1 SEHNR, CDR2 FQNEAQ (reference sequence). The CDR3 loop spans 15 amino acids. The germline V and J ends were trimmed by 7 bases and 0 bases, with 12 bases remaining between them. CDR3 region: CASTRLGATNEKLFF. CDR3 DNA sequence: TGTGCCAGCACCAGACTAGGTGCAACTAATGAAAAACTGTTTTTT.

The chain carries TRBV5-6 and TRBJ1-1; the D is unclear. CDR3 length: 11 residues. Germline CDR1 is SGHDT and CDR2 is YYEEEE. Trimming took 2 bases from V and 5 from J, leaving 4 bases between them. The CDR3 region has the DNA TGTGCCAGCAGCTTACATACTGAAGCTTTCTTT. Translation gives CASSLHTEAFF.

This clone was found once. The V and J genes are TRBV28 and TRBJ2-5; D ambiguous. Germline V CDR1 and CDR2: MDHEN, SYDVKM. The CDR3 has 15 amino acids. Deletions cut 10 bases from V and 0 bases from J, with 18 bases between. CDR3 DNA: TGTGCCACGCTCTCGCCCGTGGGGTACCAAGAGACCCAGTACTTC. Amino acid sequence: CATLSPVGYQETQYF.

The rearrangement links TRBV19 to TRBJ2-7; TRBD2 might be the D (6 bases). The CDR3 runs 15 residues. Germline lookup yields CDR1 LNHDA and CDR2 SQIVND (reference sequence). V lost 3 bases and J 2 bases, leaving 14 bases between the germline ends. The CDR3 bases are TGTGCCAGTAGTATGGTGGGGGGAACCACCTACGAGCAGTACTTC. This gives the protein CASSMVGGTTYEQYF.

The chain joins TRBV28 to TRBJ2-7; no definite D call. With 5 bases removed from V and 3 bases from J, the gap between germline ends came to 14 bases. Germline assignment: CDR1 MDHEN and CDR2 SYDVKM. This CDR3 spans 14 amino acids. In nucleotides, the CDR3 is TGTGCCAGCAGTCAACCCGGCAGGCGCTACGAGCAGTACTTC. This sequence encodes CASSQPGRRYEQYF.

The chain has TRBV6-5 and TRBJ1-1; no definite D call. V was pared by 7 bases and J by 5 bases, with 11 bases between. The CDR3 runs 12 residues. CDR1 is MNHEY, CDR2 SVGAGI, per germline. CDR3 bases: TGTGCCAGCAACTCCCTTGGGACTGAAGCTTTCTTT. It is translated as CASNSLGTEAFF.

The chain combines TRBV7-9 with TRBJ2-7, with D possibly being TRBD1 (5 bases). The germline V gene has CDR1 SEHNR and CDR2 FQNEAQ (reference sequence). This CDR3 has 16 amino acids. Trimming pared 4 bases from V and 0 bases from J, leaving 16 bases between. The CDR3, as DNA: TGTGCCAGCAGCTCAGTCGGAAGGGGCAACTCCTACGAGCAGTACTTC. Translated, it gives CASSSVGRGNSYEQYF.

CDR3 loop: CASSQVGLANTGELFF. CDR3 in DNA: TGCGCCAGCAGCCAAGTGGGACTAGCTAATACCGGGGAGCTGTTTTTT. The J gene is TRBJ2-2, the V gene TRBV4-1; 9 bases agree with TRBD2. With V trimmed by 1 base and J by 5 bases, 5 bases remained unmatched. This CDR3 has 16 residues. Germline CDR1 is MGHRA and CDR2 is YSYEKL.

The chain joins TRBV6-5 to TRBJ2-7; 9 nucleotides agree with TRBD2. Germline loops: CDR1 MNHEY, CDR2 SVGAGI. V shed 7 bases, J shed 4 bases, and the junction held 5 bases outside the gene matches. The length of the CDR3 is 13 residues. The CDR3 DNA is TGTGCCAGCACGATTAGCGGGGGTTACGAGCAGTACTTC. Translating it yields CASTISGGYEQYF.

The chain employs TRBV7-6 and TRBJ2-7; TRBD2 matches 7 bases. The V gene end was trimmed by 1 base and the J gene end by 3 bases; junction bases not matched to a gene: 6. Germline V gene data show CDR1 as SGHVS and CDR2 as FNYEAQ. This CDR3 comprises 15 residues. The CDR3 DNA follows: TGTGCCAGCAGCTTAGAGGGCGGGGGAAACTACGAGCAGTACTTC. It is translated as CASSLEGGGNYEQYF.

This clone was recorded once. This chain connects TRBV28 to TRBJ2-7; D is unclear. Germline CDR1 MDHEN, CDR2 SYDVKM. V was cut by 5 bases and J by 0 bases, with 8 bases left in between. The CDR3 is made up of 13 amino acids. The CDR3 reads CASSHLFSYEQYF. The CDR3 nucleotides read TGTGCCAGCAGTCATTTATTCTCCTACGAGCAGTACTTC.

The J gene is TRBJ1-3, the V gene TRBV18, with D tentatively TRBD1 (5 bases). Deletions cut 2 bases from V and 1 base from J, with 9 bases between. The CDR3 is 15 amino acids. The V gene's germline CDR1 is KGHSH and CDR2 LQKENI. The CDR3 protein is CASSPEGVSGNTIYF. In nucleotides, the CDR3 is TGTGCCAGCTCACCAGAAGGGGTATCTGGAAACACCATATATTTT.

The chain has TRBV30 and TRBJ2-7, with TRBD1 identical over 7 bases. V gave up 4 bases and J gave up 2 bases; unmatched junction bases: 5. CDR3 size: 13 residues. CDR1 and CDR2 from the germline V gene are GTSNPN and SVGIG (reference sequence). The CDR3 coding sequence is TGTGCCTGGACGACAGGGAGACCCTACGAGCAGTACTTC. Translating gives CAWTTGRPYEQYF.

DNA of the CDR3: TGTGCCAGCTCCCCCGTCGTCCGGAACACTAATGAAAAACTGTTTTTT. Protein product: CASSPVVRNTNEKLFF. The gene calls are TRBV18 and TRBJ1-4; D gene uncertain. The germline V and J ends were trimmed by 6 bases and 2 bases, with 16 bases remaining between them. Germline V gene lookup returns CDR1 KGHSH and CDR2 LQKENI. The CDR3 is 16 residues long. Together with reference TRBV18 and TRBJ1-4, the CDR3 gives the full variable domain: NAGVMQNPRHLVRRRGQEARLRCSPMKGHSHVYWYRQLPEEGLKFMVYLQKENIIDESGMPKERFSAEFPKEGPSILRIQQVVRGDSAAYFCASSPVVRNTNEKLFFGSGTQLSVL.

The rearrangement links TRBV6-5 to TRBJ2-1, with 11 bases fitting TRBD2. Germline V gives CDR1 MNHEY, CDR2 SVGAGI. Trimming at V came to 4 bases and at J to 5 bases, leaving 4 bases not matched to a gene. The CDR3 spans 15 residues. The CDR3 region is CASSSLAGAHNEQFF. CDR3 nucleotides: TGTGCCAGCAGTTCACTAGCGGGGGCTCACAATGAGCAGTTCTTC.

This sequence joins TRBV27 and TRBJ2-3, with D possibly TRBD2 on 6 matching bases. From germline, CDR1 is MNHEY and CDR2 SMNVEV (reference sequence). Trimming shortened V by 6 bases and J by 4 bases, and 14 bases separated the two germline ends. This CDR3 comprises 14 residues. The CDR3 region is CASRHTGVADTQYF. The CDR3 DNA reads TGTGCCAGCAGGCACACGGGGGTCGCAGATACGCAGTATTTT.

The V call is TRBV5-1, the J call TRBJ2-5; D could derive from TRBD1 or TRBD2 (5 bases each). CDR1 SGHRS and CDR2 YFSETQ come from the germline V gene. Between the trimmed V and J ends, which lost 6 bases and 5 bases, there was a span of 17 bases. The CDR3 covers 14 residues. The CDR3 sequence: CASTASGGKETQYF. The CDR3 DNA reads as TGCGCCAGCACCGCTAGTGGGGGTAAGGAGACCCAGTACTTC.

The V call is TRBV7-9, the J call TRBJ1-1; D gene unclear. Trimming removed 1 base at V and 1 base at J, with 13 bases between. The CDR3 runs to 16 residues. Germline V gene data show CDR1 as SEHNR and CDR2 as FQNEAQ (reference sequence). CDR3 protein: CASSLEWSMGNTEAFF. The CDR3 nucleotides read TGTGCCAGCAGCTTAGAGTGGTCGATGGGGAACACTGAAGCTTTCTTT.

This chain uses TRBV25-1 with TRBJ2-7; possibly TRBD1 for D (6 bases). Trimming took 7 bases from V and 2 from J, leaving 18 bases between them. Germline V CDR1 and CDR2: MGHDK, SYGVNS. The CDR3 is 15 amino acids. The DNA of the CDR3 is TGTGCCAGCACCTTAACCGGGACAACAACCTACGAGCAGTACTTC. Amino acid sequence: CASTLTGTTTYEQYF.

V usage is TRBV18 and J usage is TRBJ2-5, with D possibly being TRBD2 (6 bases). Deletions cut 1 base from V and 1 base from J, with 10 bases between. Germline V gene lookup returns CDR1 KGHSH and CDR2 LQKENI. The CDR3 spans 15 residues. Here the CDR3 DNA reads TGTGCCAGCTCACCACGCGGGAACAGCCAAGAGACCCAGTACTTC. It yields the protein CASSPRGNSQETQYF.

CDR3: CAISESEGHEQFF. The CDR3 coding sequence is TGTGCCATCAGTGAGTCCGAGGGACATGAGCAGTTCTTC. The chain is built from TRBV10-3 and TRBJ2-1; D is tentatively TRBD1 or TRBD2 (5 bases each). The V end was cut by 0 bases, the J end by 8 bases, with 8 bases between. CDR1 and CDR2 (germline): ENHRY, SYGVKD. CDR3 size: 13 residues.

The chain uses TRBV29-1 and TRBJ2-3; D not certain. The CDR3 is 18 amino acids. Germline values: CDR1 SQVTM, CDR2 ANQGSEA. V lost 5 bases and J lost 3, with 27 bases in between. The CDR3 DNA is TGCAGCGTTTCCTCCCCGACCGGAAGGGTCAACCCGACAGATACGCAGTATTTT. Encoded protein: CSVSSPTGRVNPTDTQYF.

CDR3 DNA: TGTGCCAGCAAGTGGACAGGGGGCTCCTACGAGCAGTACTTC. This sequence encodes CASKWTGGSYEQYF. This chain connects TRBV6-1 to TRBJ2-7, with 10 bases aligning to TRBD1. This CDR3 is built from 14 residues. J lost 0 bases, V lost 7 bases, and 3 bases had no gene match. Germline assignment: CDR1 MNHNS and CDR2 SASEGT.

The rearrangement links TRBV4-1 to TRBJ2-3, with 14 nucleotides matching TRBD2. The V and J ends lost 4 bases and 2 bases, in that order; junction bases with no gene match: 5. The CDR3 consists of 17 residues. The germline V gene encodes CDR1 MGHRA and CDR2 YSYEKL. In DNA, the CDR3 is TGCGCCAGCAGCCGATGGACTAGCGGGGGGACCACAGATACGCAGTATTTT. It encodes CASSRWTSGGTTDTQYF.

The chain couples TRBV12-2 to TRBJ2-7; the table's D call of TRBD2 was not tested on the DNA. TRBV12-2 is given as a pseudogene. This CDR3 has 15 residues. The CDR3 spells CASLYGSGWNYEQYF. The CDR3 bases are TGTGCAAGTCTATATGGGAGCGGGTGGAATTACGAGCAGTACTTC.

This chain connects TRBV6-1 to TRBJ2-4; the D is unclear. There are 12 residues in the CDR3. V lost 2 bases and J lost 15, with 14 bases in between. CDR1 is MNHNS and CDR2 is SASEGT in the germline V gene. The CDR3 is CASSEPTRWGYF. The DNA of the CDR3 is TGTGCCAGCAGTGAACCCACACGGTGGGGGTACTTC.

Remarks on this clone: Given the absence of the conserved phenylalanine or tryptophan at the CDR3 end, a read error is likely. Because the CDR3's place on the DNA is in doubt, the DNA is left out and the CDR3 is given as listed by TCRdb. V and J are TRBV30 and TRBJ1-1; no DNA check was done on the table's D call, TRBD1. The CDR3 is 12 amino acids long, termini counted. Germline V CDR1 and CDR2: GTSNPN, SVGIG (reference sequence). The CDR3 sequence: CAWSVGQAYPQG.

The CDR3 DNA is TGTGCCAGCAGTCGGACAGGGGCGGCTACTTCTAAGCCCCAGCATTTT. Protein sequence: CASSRTGAATSKPQHF. The rearrangement links TRBV2 to TRBJ1-5; 9 bases line up with TRBD1. Trimming at V came to 5 bases and at J to 8 bases, leaving 13 bases not matched to a gene. Germline CDR1 is SNHLY and CDR2 is FYNNEI. The CDR3 spans 16 residues.